The present TCR beta chain was sequenced within a study of control samples from healthy donors and cancer patients. The CDR3 runs to 12 residues. The trim removed 4 bases at V and 8 bases at J, leaving 3 bases unmatched. Method: immunoSEQ multiplex PCR; TCRdb's copy keeps in-frame clones and lacks some. The sample shows approximately 160,000 clones, more than 85% of them seen only once. The receptor's source is a woman in her thirties or forties in good health. The sample taken for sequencing was blood. J is TRBJ1-2 and V is TRBV12-3 or TRBV12-4; 8 nucleotides align to TRBD1. The CDR3 DNA follows: TGTGCCAGCAGTTGGACAGGGAGCGGCTACACCTTC. It specifies CASSWTGSGYTF.